This is a list of T cell receptor beta chains from one sample in a study of shared clonotypes between healthy human individuals. Clones were sequenced by immunoSEQ multiplex PCR, and TCRdb holds only the in-frame ones, with some missing. The sample holds about 2.2 million clones, 85% to 95% seen once. Sequencing was performed on naive CD8+ T cells from PBMCs. These receptors came from a man aged 18 to 35 in good health. Some clones in this sample may be carry-over from other donors' samples. CDR3s include the opening cysteine and the closing phenylalanine or tryptophan. Fields, in order: J gene, clone size, V gene, D gene, CDR3 DNA, CDR3 protein. A D gene is named only where the DNA matches it firmly. A clone size is listed for some rows: how often the clone was seen (once, few, many), or a class if it is expanded.

j_call: TRBJ1-2
clone_size: NA
v_call: TRBV5-6
d_call: NA
cdr3_nt: TGTGCCAGCAGCTTGGCCGCAGGACAGCCTCATGGCTACACCTTC
cdr3_aa: CASSLAAGQPHGYTF

j_call: TRBJ2-7
clone_size: NA
v_call: TRBV5-8
d_call: TRBD1
cdr3_nt: TGTGCCAGCAGCTTGGGGACAGGGGTAGAATTTGCGGAAGAGCAGTACTTC
cdr3_aa: CASSLGTGVEFAEEQYF

j_call: TRBJ1-2
clone_size: NA
v_call: TRBV29-1
d_call: NA
cdr3_nt: TGCAGCGTTGATCCGGGAACCGGCTTTGGTGGCTACACCTTC
cdr3_aa: CSVDPGTGFGGYTF

j_call: TRBJ2-7
clone_size: once
v_call: TRBV18
d_call: TRBD1
cdr3_nt: TGTGCCAGCTCACCGTTGACAGGGGGCAACTCCTACGAGCAGTACTTC
cdr3_aa: CASSPLTGGNSYEQYF

j_call: TRBJ1-2
clone_size: NA
v_call: TRBV6-1
d_call: NA
cdr3_nt: TGTGCCAGCACCCCAGACAGGTCCTATGGCTACACCTTC
cdr3_aa: CASTPDRSYGYTF

j_call: TRBJ2-1
clone_size: NA
v_call: TRBV5-4
d_call: NA
cdr3_nt: TGTGCCAGCAGCGGAGACGACAGCTCCTACAATGAGCAGTTCTTC
cdr3_aa: CASSGDDSSYNEQFF

j_call: TRBJ1-1
clone_size: NA
v_call: TRBV27
d_call: NA
cdr3_nt: TGTGCCAGCAGTTTGGGCCCGGCGAACACTGAAGCTTTCTTT
cdr3_aa: CASSLGPANTEAFF

j_call: TRBJ2-1
clone_size: NA
v_call: TRBV11-2
d_call: NA
cdr3_nt: TGTGCCACCAGGTCGGGGCCTAATGAGCAGTTCTTC
cdr3_aa: CATRSGPNEQFF

j_call: TRBJ2-2
clone_size: NA
v_call: TRBV7-2
d_call: NA
cdr3_nt: TGTGCCAGCAGCTTATTGCACACCGGGGAGCTGTTTTTT
cdr3_aa: CASSLLHTGELFF

j_call: TRBJ2-7
clone_size: NA
v_call: TRBV5-4
d_call: NA
cdr3_nt: TGTGCCAGCAGCTTATCGGCAGGTTGGGCCTACGAGCAGTACTTC
cdr3_aa: CASSLSAGWAYEQYF

j_call: TRBJ1-1
clone_size: NA
v_call: TRBV27
d_call: NA
cdr3_nt: TGTGCCAGCAGTTTGGCGCAGGGGCGAAACACTGAAGCTTTCTTT
cdr3_aa: CASSLAQGRNTEAFF

j_call: TRBJ1-4
clone_size: NA
v_call: TRBV6-6
d_call: NA
cdr3_nt: TGTGCCAGCAGCCGTGTCCCGAATGAAAAACTGTTTTTT
cdr3_aa: CASSRVPNEKLFF

j_call: TRBJ1-1
clone_size: NA
v_call: TRBV27
d_call: NA
cdr3_nt: TGTGCCAGCAGTTTCTCTGCGGGGCCGGGCACTGAAGCTTTCTTT
cdr3_aa: CASSFSAGPGTEAFF

j_call: TRBJ2-3
clone_size: NA
v_call: TRBV27
d_call: NA
cdr3_nt: TGTGCCAGCAGTTTATCAGGGGACAGCACAGATACGCAGTATTTT
cdr3_aa: CASSLSGDSTDTQYF

j_call: TRBJ2-1
clone_size: NA
v_call: TRBV28
d_call: TRBD1
cdr3_nt: TGTGCCAGCTCCGGGACAGGGTCTCATGAGCAGTTCTTC
cdr3_aa: CASSGTGSHEQFF

j_call: TRBJ2-1
clone_size: NA
v_call: TRBV10-3
d_call: NA
cdr3_nt: TGTGCCGTCAAGGGGGACAATGAGCAGTTCTTC
cdr3_aa: CAVKGDNEQFF

j_call: TRBJ1-2
clone_size: NA
v_call: TRBV9
d_call: TRBD1
cdr3_nt: TGTGCCAGCAGCGGACAGGGACAGTCCTATGGCTACACCTTC
cdr3_aa: CASSGQGQSYGYTF

j_call: TRBJ2-2
clone_size: NA
v_call: TRBV7-2
d_call: TRBD1
cdr3_nt: TGTGCCAGCAGCTCCAGGGGGCGTCCCGGGGAGCTGTTTTTT
cdr3_aa: CASSSRGRPGELFF

j_call: TRBJ2-1
clone_size: once
v_call: TRBV28
d_call: NA
cdr3_nt: TGTGCCAGCAGTTCAAAGGCCTACAATGAGCAGTTCTTC
cdr3_aa: CASSSKAYNEQFF

j_call: TRBJ2-7
clone_size: NA
v_call: TRBV5-1
d_call: TRBD2
cdr3_nt: TGCGCCAGCAGCTTGGTTTCTAGCGGACGCTACGAGCAGTACTTC
cdr3_aa: CASSLVSSGRYEQYF

j_call: TRBJ2-3
clone_size: NA
v_call: TRBV30
d_call: NA
cdr3_nt: TGTGCCTGGAGCCCCCCCGGGGCAGATACGCAGTATTTT
cdr3_aa: CAWSPPGADTQYF

j_call: TRBJ2-4
clone_size: NA
v_call: TRBV7-9
d_call: TRBD2
cdr3_nt: TGTGCCAGCAGCTTAACTAGCGGCCCAACCGCAAGGGGCAAAAACATTCAGTACTTC
cdr3_aa: CASSLTSGPTARGKNIQYF

j_call: TRBJ2-3
clone_size: NA
v_call: TRBV5-4
d_call: NA
cdr3_nt: TGTGCCAGCAGCTTGGGGGCAGATACGCAGTATTTT
cdr3_aa: CASSLGADTQYF

j_call: TRBJ1-1
clone_size: once
v_call: TRBV2
d_call: TRBD1
cdr3_nt: TGTGCCAGCAGTACGGACAGGGGGCGGGACACTGAAGCTTTCTTT
cdr3_aa: CASSTDRGRDTEAFF

j_call: TRBJ2-7
clone_size: NA
v_call: TRBV27
d_call: NA
cdr3_nt: TGTGCCAGCAGGGGGACTCCCTACGAGCAGTACTTC
cdr3_aa: CASRGTPYEQYF

j_call: TRBJ1-1
clone_size: NA
v_call: TRBV5-1
d_call: NA
cdr3_nt: TGCGCCAGCAGCTTCGATAACACTGAAGCTTTCTTT
cdr3_aa: CASSFDNTEAFF

j_call: TRBJ1-2
clone_size: few
v_call: TRBV10-3
d_call: NA
cdr3_nt: TGTGCCATCAGTGAGGGAGTGCTCTATGGCTACACCTTC
cdr3_aa: CAISEGVLYGYTF

j_call: TRBJ2-7
clone_size: NA
v_call: TRBV6-1
d_call: NA
cdr3_nt: TGTGCCAGCAGTGAAGGTGTAACCTCCTACGAGCAGTACTTC
cdr3_aa: CASSEGVTSYEQYF

j_call: TRBJ2-2
clone_size: NA
v_call: TRBV4-2
d_call: TRBD1
cdr3_nt: TGTGCCAGCAGCCAAGTGCATCAGGGACAGGCGAACACCGGGGAGCTGTTTTTT
cdr3_aa: CASSQVHQGQANTGELFF

j_call: TRBJ2-7
clone_size: NA
v_call: TRBV6-1
d_call: TRBD2
cdr3_nt: TGTGCCAGCAGTGCTGGACTAGCGGGCGCCCACTACGAGCAGTACTTC
cdr3_aa: CASSAGLAGAHYEQYF

j_call: TRBJ2-7
clone_size: NA
v_call: TRBV29-1
d_call: TRBD1
cdr3_nt: TGCAGCGTTCCCGGGACAGGAACCTACGAGCAGTACTTC
cdr3_aa: CSVPGTGTYEQYF

j_call: TRBJ2-3
clone_size: NA
v_call: TRBV10-3
d_call: TRBD2
cdr3_nt: TGTGCCATCAGGGCCATTAGCGGGAGTGTCTGGAGCACAGATACGCAGTATTTT
cdr3_aa: CAIRAISGSVWSTDTQYF

j_call: TRBJ2-1
clone_size: once
v_call: TRBV9
d_call: TRBD2
cdr3_nt: TGTGCCAGCAGCACACACTGGACTAGCGGAGGCTACAATGAGCAGTTCTTC
cdr3_aa: CASSTHWTSGGYNEQFF

j_call: TRBJ2-2
clone_size: once
v_call: TRBV27
d_call: NA
cdr3_nt: TGTGCCAGCAGTTTATGGGAAAACACCGGGGAGCTGTTTTTT
cdr3_aa: CASSLWENTGELFF

j_call: TRBJ2-7
clone_size: NA
v_call: TRBV5-1
d_call: NA
cdr3_nt: TGCGCCAGCAGCGGCAGGGTAGGAGCCCACGAGCAGTACTTC
cdr3_aa: CASSGRVGAHEQYF

j_call: TRBJ1-4
clone_size: NA
v_call: TRBV27
d_call: NA
cdr3_nt: TGTGCCAGCAGGGGGCTGCAACGGGCGGCTAATGAAAAACTGTTTTTT
cdr3_aa: CASRGLQRAANEKLFF

j_call: TRBJ2-7
clone_size: NA
v_call: TRBV29-1
d_call: TRBD1
cdr3_nt: TGCAGCGCCCGGACAGGGGTGGACGAGCAGTACTTC
cdr3_aa: CSARTGVDEQYF

j_call: TRBJ2-7
clone_size: NA
v_call: TRBV11-2
d_call: TRBD2
cdr3_nt: TGTGCCAGCAGCTTAGGCCTAGCGGGAGACTCCTACGAGCAGTACTTC
cdr3_aa: CASSLGLAGDSYEQYF

j_call: TRBJ1-1
clone_size: few
v_call: TRBV9
d_call: NA
cdr3_nt: TGTGCCAGCAGCCCCGGGAACACTGAAGCTTTCTTT
cdr3_aa: CASSPGNTEAFF

j_call: TRBJ2-3
clone_size: NA
v_call: TRBV4-3
d_call: TRBD2
cdr3_nt: TGCGCCAGCAGCTGGAGCGCGGGAGGGCTAACAGATACGCAGTATTTT
cdr3_aa: CASSWSAGGLTDTQYF

j_call: TRBJ2-7
clone_size: NA
v_call: TRBV7-9
d_call: NA
cdr3_nt: TGTGCCAGCAGCCCGCCCTCCCGGGTCTACGAGCAGTACTTC
cdr3_aa: CASSPPSRVYEQYF

j_call: TRBJ2-3
clone_size: NA
v_call: TRBV6-1
d_call: NA
cdr3_nt: TGTGCCAGCAGTCCTGCAGGAGATACGCAGTATTTT
cdr3_aa: CASSPAGDTQYF

j_call: TRBJ2-2
clone_size: NA
v_call: TRBV6-6
d_call: NA
cdr3_nt: TGTGCCAGCAGTCCCCCGGGAGCAGGGAACACCGGGGAGCTGTTTTTT
cdr3_aa: CASSPPGAGNTGELFF

j_call: TRBJ2-3
clone_size: NA
v_call: TRBV10-1
d_call: TRBD2
cdr3_nt: TGCGCCAGCAGTGAGACTAGCGGGGTTACGGATACGCAGTATTTT
cdr3_aa: CASSETSGVTDTQYF

j_call: TRBJ1-1
clone_size: few
v_call: TRBV6-5
d_call: NA
cdr3_nt: TGTGCCAGCAGTTACTTCGGTGGCACTGAAGCTTTCTTT
cdr3_aa: CASSYFGGTEAFF

j_call: TRBJ1-2
clone_size: few
v_call: TRBV19
d_call: NA
cdr3_nt: TGTGCCAGTAGACAGAGTGGCTACACCTTC
cdr3_aa: CASRQSGYTF

j_call: TRBJ2-1
clone_size: once
v_call: TRBV5-1
d_call: NA
cdr3_nt: TGCGCCAGCAGCTTGGTCCCGTACAATGAGCAGTTCTTC
cdr3_aa: CASSLVPYNEQFF

j_call: TRBJ1-1
clone_size: NA
v_call: TRBV21-1
d_call: NA
cdr3_nt: TGTGCCCAGGGCCTTCGGTCGGCTTTCTTT
cdr3_aa: CAQGLRSAFF

j_call: TRBJ1-2
clone_size: NA
v_call: TRBV19
d_call: NA
cdr3_nt: TGTGCCAGTAGTGGGACGACTTCTTATGGCTACACCTTC
cdr3_aa: CASSGTTSYGYTF

j_call: TRBJ2-5
clone_size: NA
v_call: TRBV2
d_call: NA
cdr3_nt: TGTGCCAGCAGTTATACGTACCAAGAGACCCAGTACTTC
cdr3_aa: CASSYTYQETQYF

j_call: TRBJ2-7
clone_size: NA
v_call: TRBV27
d_call: TRBD1
cdr3_nt: TGTGCCAGCAGTTTACCGGGACAGGGGATATGGGAGCAGTACTTC
cdr3_aa: CASSLPGQGIWEQYF

j_call: TRBJ2-7
clone_size: NA
v_call: TRBV27
d_call: NA
cdr3_nt: TGTGCCAGCAGGGGGGATTTCGAGCAGTACTTC
cdr3_aa: CASRGDFEQYF

j_call: TRBJ1-4
clone_size: NA
v_call: TRBV7-9
d_call: NA
cdr3_nt: TGTGCCAGCAGCTTCTTACAGGTTCGGGGACGTGAAAAACTGTTTTTT
cdr3_aa: CASSFLQVRGREKLFF